This T cell receptor (beta chain) came from a study of shared clonotypes between healthy human individuals. Study-level information: Donors, aged 18 to 49, were a couple of women and three men.

In regard to this clone: Antigen specificity is unknown.

Profiled with immunoSEQ multiplex PCR; TCRdb holds only in-frame clones, not every one. The sample consists of more than 2 million clones, around 95% of them appearing once. Only CD45RO-negative cells positively selected for CCR7 counted as naive CD8 cells, so terminally differentiated effector memory CD45RA+ cells were excluded. Among the donors, all were Caucasian adults who lived in Nashville, Tennessee. Germline CDR1 MNHEY, CDR2 SVGAGI. V was shortened by 4 bases and J by 0 bases, with 10 bases between the two germline ends. The CDR3 runs 15 residues. Findings and caveats of the study: Although depth was large, rarefaction showed that sequencing of the sorted subsets was incomplete.

The V gene is TRBV6-5, the J gene TRBJ1-5, with D perhaps TRBD1 (6 bases). This TCR was sampled from a man younger than 30 in good health. Some clones in this sample may be carry-over from other donors' samples. The sequencing input was naive CD8+ T cells from PBMCs. CDR3 sequence: CASSSRQDSNQPQHF. In DNA form, the CDR3 reads TGTGCCAGCAGTTCCCGACAGGATAGCAATCAGCCCCAGCATTTT.